This TCR beta chain is from a study of control samples from healthy donors and cancer patients. Germline-derived CDR1 and CDR2 are MNHEY and SVGAGI. The ends were cut back, 8 bases at V and 0 bases at J, with 13 bases in the middle. The CDR3 consists of 14 residues. Produced via immunoSEQ multiplex PCR; TCRdb's table is partial and in-frame only. Of approximately 41,000 clones in the sample, 90% to 95% were seen once. The sequenced sample consisted of blood. This receptor was obtained from a man between 60 and 75 years old in good health. V usage is TRBV6-5 and J usage is TRBJ1-2; possible D gene TRBD1, 5 bases. The CDR3 coding sequence is TGTGCCAGCGCGGCAGGACAAGCTAACTATGGCTACACCTTC. This translates into CASAAGQANYGYTF.